This TCR beta chain is from a study of T cell responses to AZD1222 COVID-19 vaccine. Study details: It was second doses at about 4 or about 12 weeks that were pooled. Findings of the study overall: Researchers report vaccine-associated CD4 TCRs spanning spike, with dominance at 160-218 and 743-854. Nearly half of spike-specific TCRs reportedly go after variant regions that carry no mutations.

Only one count was recorded for this clone. Its antigen is undetermined. The repertoire was sequenced with immunoSEQ multiplex PCR; TCRdb's copy has only in-frame clones and lacks some. The sample includes around 130,000 clones, over 75% of them seen just once. Deletions cut 4 bases from V and 8 bases from J, with 9 bases between. Germline V lookup: CDR1 MNHEY, CDR2 SVGAGI. There are 13 residues in the CDR3. The source is an adult in good health. The chain recombines TRBV6-5 with TRBJ1-6; D is unclear. This sample comprised peripheral blood, obtained on day 0 of AZD1222 vaccination. This chain's CDR3 is CASSSKGHSPLHF. CDR3 sequence (DNA): TGTGCCAGCAGTTCGAAGGGTCATTCACCCCTCCACTTT.